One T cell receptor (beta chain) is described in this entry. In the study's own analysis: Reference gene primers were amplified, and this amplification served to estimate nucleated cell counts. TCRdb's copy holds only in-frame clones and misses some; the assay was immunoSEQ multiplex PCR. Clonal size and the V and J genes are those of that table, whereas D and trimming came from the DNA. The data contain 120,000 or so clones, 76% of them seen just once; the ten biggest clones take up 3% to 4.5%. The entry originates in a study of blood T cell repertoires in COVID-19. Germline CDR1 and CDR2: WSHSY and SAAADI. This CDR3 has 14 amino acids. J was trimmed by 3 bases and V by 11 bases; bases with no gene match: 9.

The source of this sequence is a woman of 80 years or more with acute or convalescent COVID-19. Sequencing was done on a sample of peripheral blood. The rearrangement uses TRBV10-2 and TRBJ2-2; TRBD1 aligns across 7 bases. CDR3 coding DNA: TGCGCCGGGGCCCGGGGACAGTACACCGGGGAGCTGTTTTTT. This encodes CAGARGQYTGELFF.